The 27 T cell receptor beta chains below all came from one sample that was sequenced in a study of shared clonotypes between healthy human individuals. Libraries were prepared by immunoSEQ multiplex PCR; TCRdb keeps only in-frame clonotypes and omits some of them. The sample carries around 1.6 million clones, around 98% recorded once. Sequences were obtained from naive CD4+ T cells sorted from blood. Subset specified: CD45RA+ positively selected. These receptors originate from a man aged 25 to 45 in good health.

The CDR3 region has the DNA TGTGCCAGCAGCTTATCGCGATCCAACACTGAAGCTTTCTTT. Its translation is CASSLSRSNTEAFF. The chain is built from TRBV7-8 and TRBJ1-1, with unresolved D. The CDR3 sequence is 14 residues long. Trimming shortened V by 2 bases and J by 2 bases, and 9 bases separated the two germline ends. Germline CDR1 and CDR2: SGHVS and FQNEAQ.

V gene TRBV11-3 combines with J gene TRBJ2-5; D is uncertain. The CDR3 is made up of 13 amino acids. V was trimmed by 1 base and J by 5 bases, leaving 8 bases between them. Germline lookup yields CDR1 SGHNT and CDR2 YENEEA. CDR3 protein: CASSLGYRETQYF. The CDR3 region has the DNA TGTGCCAGCAGCTTAGGGTATCGGGAGACCCAGTACTTC.

The chain links TRBV7-9 to TRBJ1-2, with D uncertain. The germline V gene has CDR1 SEHNR and CDR2 FQNEAQ (reference sequence). Trimming shortened V by 5 bases and J by 4 bases, and 11 bases separated the two germline ends. The CDR3 has 13 amino acids. The CDR3 sequence: CASSRPDGYGYTF. As DNA, the CDR3 is TGTGCCAGCAGCCGCCCAGACGGCTATGGCTACACCTTC.

V and J are TRBV6-5 and TRBJ2-1; no clear D gene. CDR1 and CDR2 (germline): MNHEY, SVGAGI. Trimming took 7 bases from V and 4 from J, leaving 17 bases between them. This CDR3 has 15 amino acids. This chain's CDR3 is CASTLLTPSYNEQFF. The DNA of the CDR3 is TGTGCCAGCACCCTTTTGACTCCCTCGTACAATGAGCAGTTCTTC.

The DNA of the CDR3 is TGCGCCAGCAGCTTGGTGGCAGGGGGCGGAACTGAAGCTTTCTTT. Translation gives CASSLVAGGGTEAFF. J is TRBJ1-1 and V is TRBV5-1, with 8 positions matching TRBD1. CDR3 size: 15 residues. Germline V gene data show CDR1 as SGHRS and CDR2 as YFSETQ. Trimming cost V 0 bases and J 5 bases; bases outside gene matches: 6.

As for this clone: This sample also contains other DNA sequences that code for the same CDR3. The chain uses TRBV6-5 and TRBJ2-7, with D unresolved. This CDR3 comprises 11 residues. CDR1 and CDR2 (germline): MNHEY, SVGAGI. The V gene lost 5 bases and the J gene lost 3 bases, with 5 bases spanning the gap. The CDR3 DNA reads as TGTGCCAGCAGTCGACTCTACGAGCAGTACTTC. This gives the protein CASSRLYEQYF.

This chain uses TRBV5-1 with TRBJ1-1; TRBD1 agrees at 10 bases. The germline gives CDR1 SGHRS, CDR2 YFSETQ. There are 15 residues in the CDR3. V was pared by 4 bases and J by 4 bases, with 7 bases of the junction left unmatched. The DNA of the CDR3 is TGCGCCAGCAGCCCGCCGACAGGGGGCGTCACTGAAGCTTTCTTT. Protein: CASSPPTGGVTEAFF.

This chain connects TRBV6-5 to TRBJ2-3, with D possibly matching TRBD1 (6 bases). The V gene's germline CDR1 is MNHEY and CDR2 SVGAGI. The CDR3 extends over 15 amino acids. V was clipped by 1 base and J by 4 bases, with 12 bases between them. CDR3 nucleotides: TGTGCCAGCAGTTACTTGGTTACAGGGTCAGATACGCAGTATTTT. Translating gives CASSYLVTGSDTQYF.

In its sample, this clone was seen once. The junction differs from germline at one of its ends, possibly a read error. The chain links TRBV7-8 to TRBJ2-3; 9 nucleotides align to TRBD2. The CDR3 extends over 18 amino acids. In germline, CDR1 is SGHVS, CDR2 FQNEAQ. DNA of the CDR3: TGTGCCAGCAGTTTAGGAATAGGGGTAGCGGGAGGCACAGATACGCAGTATTTT. The encoded protein is CASSLGIGVAGGTDTQYF.

The chain recombines TRBV10-1 with TRBJ1-1; D is perhaps TRBD1 (6 bases). The CDR3 consists of 12 residues. Germline-derived CDR1 and CDR2 are WNHNN and SYGVQD (reference sequence). Trimming stripped 6 bases from V and 12 bases from J, with 17 bases between. Written as DNA, the CDR3 is TGCGCCAGCAGGCCCGGCCAGGGGACGACTTTCTTT. Residues: CASRPGQGTTFF.

The J gene is TRBJ2-3, the V gene TRBV5-6, with 8 nucleotides matching TRBD1. This CDR3 has 14 amino acids. Trimming removed 9 bases from V and 7 bases from J; junction bases left unmatched: 13. The germline gives CDR1 SGHDT, CDR2 YYEEEE. DNA of the CDR3: TGTGCCACTCATACTGGACAGGGATGGTATACGCAGTATTTT. Encoded protein: CATHTGQGWYTQYF.

The CDR3 loop reads CASSFYLAGVETQYF. The CDR3 nucleotides read TGTGCCAGCAGTTTTTATCTAGCGGGAGTAGAGACCCAGTACTTC. This chain uses TRBV27 with TRBJ2-5; 10 nucleotides line up with TRBD2. The CDR3 runs to 15 residues. The ends lost 3 bases at V and 4 bases at J; junction bases unmatched: 5. Germline V gene lookup returns CDR1 MNHEY and CDR2 SMNVEV (reference sequence).

CDR3 in DNA: TGTGCCAGCAGCTCTAGACCGGGGAGGACCGATACAACGCAGTATTTT. Amino acids: CASSSRPGRTDTTQYF. This rearrangement joins TRBV7-8 to TRBJ2-3, with D possibly TRBD2 on 6 matching bases. Germline values: CDR1 SGHVS, CDR2 FQNEAQ. The CDR3 loop spans 16 amino acids. V was cut by 4 bases and J by 9 bases, with 23 bases left in between. Filled out from reference TRBV7-8 and TRBJ2-3, the complete variable domain reads GAGVSQSPRYKVAKRGQDVALRCDPISGHVSLFWYQQALGQGPEFLTYFQNEAQLDKSGLPSDRFFAERPEGSVSTLKIQRTQQEDSAVYLCASSSRPGRTDTTQYFGPGTRLTVL.

The V gene is TRBV5-5, the J gene TRBJ2-1; no reliable D call. Per germline, CDR1 SGHKS and CDR2 YYEKEE (reference sequence). The CDR3 loop spans 16 amino acids. V was cut by 3 bases and J by 0 bases, with 13 bases left in between. The CDR3, as DNA: TGTGCCAGCAGCTCTGCCCTGAAATTCTCCTACAATGAGCAGTTCTTC. Its protein product is CASSSALKFSYNEQFF.

V is TRBV2 and J is TRBJ1-4, with 7 bases lining up with TRBD1. With 11 bases clipped from V and 8 bases from J, the junction kept 8 bases outside the gene matches. Germline lookup yields CDR1 SNHLY and CDR2 FYNNEI. This CDR3 has 12 residues. DNA of the CDR3: TGTGCCGGTCGACAGGGCTGGGAAAAACTGTTTTTT. This gives the protein CAGRQGWEKLFF.

This chain links TRBV7-7 with TRBJ2-3; 11 bases are a match to TRBD2. CDR1 is SSHAT, CDR2 FNYEAQ, per germline (reference sequence). The CDR3 runs to 16 residues. V shed 0 bases and J 3 bases; nucleotides not matched to a gene: 2. DNA for the CDR3: TGTGCCAGCAGCTTAGCTGGGACTAGCGGTACAGATACGCAGTATTTT. As protein: CASSLAGTSGTDTQYF.

The chain recombines TRBV6-5 with TRBJ1-2; possible D gene TRBD1, 5 bases. With 6 bases removed from V and 3 bases from J, the gap between germline ends came to 17 bases. The CDR3 has 15 residues. Germline loops: CDR1 MNHEY, CDR2 SVGAGI. The DNA of the CDR3 is TGTGCCAGCAGGGCTCCGGGACGCACGGACTATGGCTACACCTTC. Its translation is CASRAPGRTDYGYTF.

This chain joins TRBV10-2 and TRBJ1-2, with D possibly being TRBD1 (5 bases). Between the trimmed V and J ends, which lost 1 base and 5 bases, there was a span of 8 bases. Germline-derived CDR1 and CDR2 are WSHSY and SAAADI. The CDR3 has 13 residues. CDR3 sequence (DNA): TGCGCCAGCAGTGAGTTGGACACGTATGGCTACACCTTC. It codes for CASSELDTYGYTF.

J is TRBJ1-2 and V is TRBV5-5, with 7 bases identical to TRBD1. The germline V gene has CDR1 SGHKS and CDR2 YYEKEE (reference sequence). J gave up 4 bases and V 1 base, and 13 bases lay outside the gene matches. This CDR3 contains 17 residues. The CDR3 DNA reads as TGTGCCAGCAGCTTGCAAATCGACAGGGTGTTTGGCTATGGCTACACCTTC. It encodes CASSLQIDRVFGYGYTF.

CDR3 in amino acids: CASSIGKVSQQYF. The CDR3 region has the DNA TGTGCCAGTAGTATTGGGAAGGTTAGCCAGCAGTACTTC. The V call is TRBV19, the J call TRBJ2-7, with unresolved D. From germline, CDR1 is LNHDA and CDR2 SQIVND (reference sequence). This CDR3 has 13 amino acids. V was cut by 3 bases and J by 8 bases, with 14 bases left in between.

The chain carries TRBV30 and TRBJ2-7; TRBD1 aligns across 8 bases. The CDR3 contains 15 residues. In germline, CDR1 is GTSNPN, CDR2 SVGIG (reference sequence). V was clipped by 2 bases and J by 3 bases; unmatched bases: 9. CDR3 in amino acids: CAWSQPGTGRYEQYF. The CDR3 DNA is TGTGCCTGGAGTCAGCCGGGGACAGGCCGCTACGAGCAGTACTTC. Supplemented by reference TRBV30 and TRBJ2-7, the full variable domain reads SQTIHQWPATLVQPVGSPLSLECTVEGTSNPNLYWYRQAAGRGLQLLFYSVGIGQISSEVPQNLSASRPQDRQFILSSKKLLLSDSGFYLCAWSQPGTGRYEQYFGPGTRLTVT.

The chain uses TRBV28 and TRBJ1-2; 8 bases fit TRBD1. The V segment lost 1 base and the J segment 3 bases; nucleotides outside the gene matches: 4. Germline-derived CDR1 and CDR2 are MDHEN and SYDVKM. The CDR3 totals 15 residues. The CDR3 sequence: CASSLSGGDYYGYTF. CDR3 nucleotides: TGTGCCAGCAGTTTATCAGGGGGCGATTACTATGGCTACACCTTC.

J is TRBJ2-1 and V is TRBV27; 7 nucleotides agree with TRBD2. This CDR3 comprises 15 residues. Losses at the gene ends were 5 bases for V and 6 bases for J; bases not matched to a gene: 10. Germline CDR1 is MNHEY and CDR2 is SMNVEV (reference sequence). In DNA, the CDR3 is TGTGCCAGCAGTGCACGCCGCGGGAGTAGCAATGAGCAGTTCTTC. It specifies CASSARRGSSNEQFF.

The chain has TRBV19 and TRBJ2-5; D is unresolved. The V and J ends lost 3 bases and 5 bases respectively, with 22 bases between them. The CDR3 spans 17 residues. CDR1 is LNHDA and CDR2 is SQIVND in the germline V gene (reference sequence). The DNA of the CDR3 is TGTGCCAGTAGTATGATTCTCTCCGACGGAGTGGGGGAGACCCAGTACTTC. This gives the protein CASSMILSDGVGETQYF.

The genes are TRBV6-5 and TRBJ1-1; 8 bases are a match to TRBD1. This CDR3 is 13 amino acids long. Germline CDR1 reads MNHEY; CDR2 reads SVGAGI. The trim removed 6 bases at V and 11 bases at J, leaving 11 bases unmatched. CDR3 sequence reads: CASSLNQGAVAFF. The CDR3 nucleotides are TGTGCCAGCAGCTTAAATCAGGGGGCTGTTGCTTTCTTT.

The rearrangement uses TRBV29-1 and TRBJ1-1, with TRBD1 matching over 8 bases. This CDR3 has 15 amino acids. V lost 4 bases and J lost 0; bases outside the gene matches: 7. Per germline, CDR1 SQVTM and CDR2 ANQGSEA. This chain's CDR3 is CSVGLGQALNTEAFF. The CDR3 nucleotides are TGCAGCGTTGGTTTGGGACAGGCCTTGAACACTGAAGCTTTCTTT. Variable domain in full (rest from reference TRBV29-1 and TRBJ1-1): SAVISQKPSRDICQRGTSLTIQCQVDSQVTMMFWYRQQPGQSLTLIATANQGSEATYESGFVIDKFPISRPNLTFSTLTVSNMSPEDSSIYLCSVGLGQALNTEAFFGQGTRLTVV.

The chain uses TRBV18 and TRBJ1-1; no firm D call. CDR1 is KGHSH, CDR2 LQKENI, per germline. Trimming took 2 bases from V and 0 from J, leaving 10 bases between them. The CDR3 runs 15 residues. The CDR3 DNA reads TGTGCCAGCTCACCAAAAACAGCCATGAACACTGAAGCTTTCTTT. It yields the protein CASSPKTAMNTEAFF.